The sequence of this TCR beta chain was determined in a study of OX40 agonist ivuxolimab in advanced cancers. Study context: The mean age was approximately 60 years, ranging from about 20 to 79, with about four fifths of participants male. Therapy given before enrollment (anti-PD-1, anti-PD-L1 or anti-CTLA-4) was allowed, and approximately 40% had some. Overall study results and limits: What antigens the expanded peripheral T cells recognized was never established. Compared with CD4+, CD8+ T cells on average had more expanded clones.

TCRdb's table, derived via immunoSEQ multiplex PCR, lists solely in-frame clones and lacks some. The sample includes some 96,000 clones, less than 95% seen only once; the top ten take about 0.49%. The CDR3 is 12 residues long. Germline values: CDR1 MDHEN, CDR2 SYDVKM. V trimming: 7 bases; J trimming: 7 bases; junction bases outside the gene matches: 4. Details on this clone: No antigen is known for it.

The input for sequencing was CD4+ or CD8+ T cells sorted from blood, taken in a trial of the OX40 agonist ivuxolimab. This sequence was found in an adult with an advanced solid tumor such as melanoma, head and neck, liver or kidney cancer. The chain joins TRBV28 to TRBJ1-5; 7 bases align to TRBD1. CDR3 in DNA: TGTGCCAGCAAGGGGGCAGGACAGCCCCAGCATTTT. As protein: CASKGAGQPQHF.